What follows describes a single TCR beta chain. This table comes from immunoSEQ multiplex PCR, and its TCRdb copy is limited to in-frame clones, with some not included. This table has around 3,100 clones, about 69% appearing once. This entry comes from a study of tumor T cells in aggressive B-cell lymphoma. Trimming took 5 bases from V and 6 from J, leaving 16 bases between them. CDR1 SEHNR and CDR2 FQNEAQ come from the germline V gene (reference sequence). This CDR3 region has 14 residues. Sequences were obtained from tumor tissue. The genes are TRBV7-9 and TRBJ1-1; TRBD1 might be the D (6 bases). This TCR came from an adult with diffuse large B cell lymphoma. CDR3 sequence reads: CASSALQGIPEAFF. In DNA form, the CDR3 reads TGTGCCAGCAGCGCCTTACAGGGTATCCCTGAAGCTTTCTTT.